The 10 T cell receptor beta chains presented below share a single source sample, sequenced in a study of OX40 agonist ivuxolimab in advanced cancers. Libraries were prepared by immunoSEQ multiplex PCR; TCRdb keeps only in-frame clonotypes and omits some of them. The sample has around 56,000 clones, approximately 86% seen once. This specimen was CD4+ or CD8+ T cells sorted from blood, taken in a trial of the OX40 agonist ivuxolimab. The receptors shown here come from an adult with an advanced solid tumor such as melanoma, head and neck, liver or kidney cancer.

The rearrangement uses TRBV28 and TRBJ2-2, with 12 positions matching TRBD2. Germline CDR1 MDHEN, CDR2 SYDVKM. Trimming took 1 base from V and 5 from J; bases not matched to a gene: 14. The CDR3 contains 20 residues. CDR3 sequence (DNA): TGTGCCAGCAGTTTATCCCGACTAGCGGGAGATTTTGTACAGACCGGGGAGCTGTTTTTT. It encodes CASSLSRLAGDFVQTGELFF.

The rearrangement joins TRBV4-3 to TRBJ2-3, with 7 nucleotides matching TRBD2. The CDR3 covers 15 residues. The junction had 6 bases not matched to a gene; V was cut back by 4 bases and J by 2 bases. Looked up from germline, CDR1 is LGHNA and CDR2 is YSLEER. CDR3 bases: TGCGCCAGCAGCCTCTTCGCGGGAGCCACAGATACGCAGTATTTT. It encodes CASSLFAGATDTQYF.

The chain combines TRBV7-9 with TRBJ2-1, with 9 positions matching TRBD1. The CDR3 is 15 amino acids. The germline CDR1 and CDR2 sequences are SEHNR and FQNEAQ (reference sequence). V trimming: 3 bases; J trimming: 6 bases; junction bases outside the gene matches: 6. The CDR3 protein is CASSFGTGLSNEQFF. CDR3 nucleotide sequence: TGTGCCAGCAGCTTCGGGACAGGGCTAAGCAATGAGCAGTTCTTC.

This chain connects TRBV7-9 to TRBJ2-1; 9 positions agree with TRBD1. V was pared by 4 bases and J by 5 bases, with 3 bases of the junction left unmatched. CDR3 size: 14 residues. The germline CDR1 and CDR2 sequences are SEHNR and FQNEAQ (reference sequence). CDR3 nucleotides: TGTGCCAGCAGCTGGGGACAGGGCCACAATGAGCAGTTCTTC. This translates into CASSWGQGHNEQFF.

The chain has TRBV7-9 and TRBJ2-1; 12 nucleotides align to TRBD2. V gave up 5 bases and J gave up 7 bases; unmatched junction bases: 6. The length of the CDR3 is 15 residues. Germline V CDR1 and CDR2: SEHNR, FQNEAQ (reference sequence). The CDR3 region is CASSHLAGGRNEQFF. The CDR3 nucleotides are TGTGCCAGCAGCCACCTAGCGGGGGGGCGGAATGAGCAGTTCTTC.

This clone occurred once. The junction shows a germline mismatch at one end, possibly a read error. The chain is built from TRBV9 and TRBJ1-2; D gene unclear. CDR1 and CDR2 (germline): SGDLS, YYNGEE. CDR3 length equals 12 residues. The CDR3 DNA reads TGTGCCAGCAACGTAGAGGGCTATGGCTACACCTTC. This codes for CASNVEGYGYTF.

CDR3 nucleotides: TGTGCCAGCAGTGACCGGACAGGGGCCTTCGATACGCAGTATTTT. This translates into CASSDRTGAFDTQYF. This chain joins TRBV6-1 and TRBJ2-3; TRBD1 matches 9 bases. The CDR3 has 15 amino acids. Germline CDR1 and CDR2: MNHNS and SASEGT. The V segment lost 3 bases and the J segment 6 bases; nucleotides outside the gene matches: 7.

The chain employs TRBV28 and TRBJ2-7; the D is unclear. The CDR3 has 16 residues. Looked up from germline, CDR1 is MDHEN and CDR2 is SYDVKM. Trimming removed 5 bases from V and 0 bases from J, with 17 bases in between. CDR3 sequence (DNA): TGTGCCAGCAGTCCACTCCGATGGGTTAGCTCCTACGAGCAGTACTTC. This encodes CASSPLRWVSSYEQYF.

This chain joins TRBV2 and TRBJ2-7; 9 positions agree with TRBD2. CDR1 and CDR2 from the germline V gene are SNHLY and FYNNEI. The V segment lost 4 bases and the J segment 0 bases; nucleotides outside the gene matches: 7. The CDR3 consists of 16 residues. CDR3 DNA: TGTGCCAGCAGTGCGTGGCCTAGCGGGACCTCCTACGAGCAGTACTTC. It codes for CASSAWPSGTSYEQYF.

The chain couples TRBV7-9 to TRBJ2-1; D might be TRBD2 (5 bases). The V gene lost 3 bases and the J gene lost 5 bases, with 17 bases spanning the gap. Germline V gives CDR1 SEHNR, CDR2 FQNEAQ (reference sequence). The CDR3 has 16 residues. The CDR3 is CASSFGVWENDNEQFF. The DNA for the CDR3 is TGTGCCAGCAGCTTCGGGGTGTGGGAGAACGACAATGAGCAGTTCTTC.